This passage covers 18 T cell receptor beta chains from one sample sequenced in a study of regulatory T cells in long-lasting Graves disease listed by TCRdb under 2021. Library construction relied on multiplex PCR. The listed sequencing device is Illumina HiSeq 4000. CDR3 regions were amplified by Arm-PCR with iRepertoire HTBI primers to construct TCR beta libraries. The public reads were reanalyzed by TCRdb: fastp trimming at Q25, MiXCR alignment, in-frame beta chains only. Merged by CDR3 protein, the rows form single entries marked with the most common genes and DNA. This sample comprises 350,000 to 550,000 distinct CDR3 sequences, approximately 15% of them detected only once. Over 15% of the sample is in the top ten clones. The sample's time point label, decoded: newly diagnosed GD, antithyroid drugs for less than 3 months. RNA was extracted from PBMCs in TRIzol for both TCR sequencing and RNA sequencing.

The same sample was also studied in work on T cells in Graves' hyperthyroidism and ophthalmopathy.

The starting material was peripheral blood mononuclear cells (PBMCs), obtained at new diagnosis, from a patient treated with antithyroid drugs. The receptors stem from a woman aged 45-65 years with Graves disease. Donor details come from another sample of the same person, matched by shared clones.

This clonotype was detected many times. V and J are TRBV6-1 and TRBJ2-7, with D tentatively TRBD2 (6 bases). Trimming pared 2 bases from V and 10 bases from J, leaving 15 bases between. The germline CDR1 and CDR2 sequences are MNHNS and SASEGT. The CDR3 runs 13 residues. The CDR3 nucleotides are TGTGCCAGCAGTGAATCTGGCAGCGGGCGCCAGTACTTC. Protein: CASSESGSGRQYF.

This clonotype has just a few counts. One junction end does not reproduce the germline sequence, and a read error may be involved. The chain combines TRBV4-1 with TRBJ1-3; the D is unclear. In germline, CDR1 is MGHRA, CDR2 YSYEKL. The CDR3 runs 16 residues. This CDR3 is CASSQDFDGVGDTIYF. The CDR3 DNA reads TGCGCCAGCAGCCAAGATTTTGATGGGGTTGGAGACACCATATATTTT.

This clonotype was counted only a few times. The rearrangement uses TRBV5-1 and TRBJ1-2; 8 bases fit TRBD1. Looked up from germline, CDR1 is SGHRS and CDR2 is YFSETQ. Trimming removed 3 bases from V and 5 bases from J; junction bases left unmatched: 9. The CDR3 has 15 residues. The CDR3 bases are TGCGCCAGCAGCTCAGGACAGGGCTCGAATTATGGCTACACCTTC. Its translation: CASSSGQGSNYGYTF.

This clonotype has a count of ten or more. The rearrangement links TRBV5-1 to TRBJ1-2; 10 bases align to TRBD1. The CDR3 is 15 amino acids. The V gene's germline CDR1 is SGHRS and CDR2 YFSETQ. V lost 3 bases, J lost 7 bases, and 9 bases stayed unmatched. CDR3 bases: TGCGCCAGCAGCTCGGGACAGGGGCTGGCCGGTGGCTACACCTTC. Protein product: CASSSGQGLAGGYTF.

This chain links TRBV7-9 with TRBJ2-7, with TRBD1 as a possible D gene (6 bases). Germline V gene lookup returns CDR1 SEHNR and CDR2 FQNEAQ (reference sequence). Deletions cut 1 base from V and 0 bases from J, with 13 bases between. CDR3 size: 16 residues. In DNA form, the CDR3 reads TGTGCCAGCAGCTTAGACCGGGACAAAGCCTCCTACGAGCAGTACTTC. Amino acid sequence: CASSLDRDKASYEQYF.

This clonotype was detected a few times. This chain links TRBV28 with TRBJ1-2; D is unclear. CDR3 length: 12 residues. CDR1 and CDR2 (germline): MDHEN, SYDVKM. V was pared by 7 bases and J by 5 bases, with 11 bases between. CDR3 DNA: TGTGCCAGCACGAAAATAGGGTATGGCTACACCTTC. As protein: CASTKIGYGYTF.

This clonotype occurred a few times. The chain employs TRBV24-1 and TRBJ2-2, with D possibly matching TRBD2 (5 bases). Germline V gene lookup returns CDR1 KGHDR and CDR2 SFDVKD. This CDR3 region has 13 residues. With 8 bases removed from V and 4 bases from J, the gap between germline ends came to 10 bases. This chain's CDR3 is CATTGFGTGELFF. In DNA, the CDR3 is TGTGCCACCACGGGGTTCGGCACCGGGGAGCTGTTTTTT.

The V call is TRBV10-3, the J call TRBJ1-1; D gene uncertain. The V gene's germline CDR1 is ENHRY and CDR2 SYGVKD. Trimming took 9 bases from V and 1 from J, leaving 12 bases between them. CDR3 length equals 13 residues. CDR3 region: CAMSVRENTEAFF. CDR3 bases: TGTGCCATGTCCGTCCGGGAGAACACTGAAGCTTTCTTT.

This clonotype was seen many times. V usage is TRBV6-2 or TRBV6-3 and J usage is TRBJ1-3, with a tentative D call TRBD1 (5 bases). V lost 5 bases and J 4 bases, leaving 18 bases between the germline ends. Looked up from germline, CDR1 is MNHEY and CDR2 is SVGEGT. This CDR3 has 16 amino acids. The CDR3 region has the DNA TGTGCCAGCAGTGAAGGGGCATCTCGGCAAGGAAACACCATATATTTT. It codes for CASSEGASRQGNTIYF.

The table lists this clonotype with many counts. This chain joins TRBV3-1 and TRBJ1-6, with 10 bases fitting TRBD1. CDR3 size: 15 residues. CDR1 and CDR2 (germline): LGHDT, YNNKEL (reference sequence). After removal of 4 bases from V and 9 bases from J, the junction contained 6 bases not matched to a gene. The CDR3 sequence: CASSPTGQGRSPLHF. CDR3 DNA sequence: TGTGCCAGCAGCCCTACGGGACAGGGGCGTTCACCCCTCCACTTT.

The table lists this clonotype with many counts. The chain uses TRBV28 and TRBJ1-2, with 7 bases fitting TRBD1. The CDR3 has 16 residues. The germline V gene has CDR1 MDHEN and CDR2 SYDVKM. V was clipped by 0 bases and J by 3 bases; unmatched bases: 7. CDR3 nucleotides: TGTGCCAGCAGTTTATGGGAGGGGGCAGAGTACTATGGCTACACCTTC. Translation gives CASSLWEGAEYYGYTF.

This clonotype has only a few counts. The chain recombines TRBV19 with TRBJ2-1; 10 bases match TRBD2. This CDR3 has 16 amino acids. The ends lost 6 bases at V and 5 bases at J; junction bases unmatched: 10. Germline-derived CDR1 and CDR2 are LNHDA and SQIVND (reference sequence). CDR3 DNA: TGTGCCAGTAGACTACTGCGGACTAGCGGAGACAATGAGCAGTTCTTC. Its translation: CASRLLRTSGDNEQFF.

The chain's CDR3 is CASSWPTYEQYF. In DNA form, the CDR3 reads TGTGCCAGCAGTTGGCCGACCTACGAGCAGTACTTC. The V call is TRBV7-2, the J call TRBJ2-7; no clear D. This CDR3 region has 12 residues. Germline CDR1 SGHTA, CDR2 FQGNSA. V dropped 6 bases and J dropped 2 bases, with 8 bases sitting between them.

V and J are TRBV30 and TRBJ2-7, with D perhaps TRBD2 (5 bases). Germline values: CDR1 GTSNPN, CDR2 SVGIG (reference sequence). This CDR3 comprises 15 residues. The V end was cut by 4 bases, the J end by 2 bases, with 18 bases between. The CDR3 is CAWNNGLTGTYEQYF. The DNA for the CDR3 is TGTGCCTGGAACAATGGACTGACGGGCACCTACGAGCAGTACTTC.

The V gene is TRBV6-6, the J gene TRBJ2-7, with D possibly matching TRBD1 (6 bases). The V end lost 0 bases, the J end lost 3 bases, and 12 bases lay between the germline ends. Per the germline V gene, CDR1 is MNHNY and CDR2 is SVGAGI (reference sequence). This CDR3 has 15 amino acids. CDR3 bases: TGTGCCAGCAGTTACTCGAGGCAGGGGAGCTACGAGCAGTACTTC. It encodes CASSYSRQGSYEQYF.

This clonotype was seen many times. The chain couples TRBV5-4 to TRBJ2-3; a possible D gene is TRBD2 (6 bases). From germline, CDR1 is SGHNT and CDR2 YYREEE (reference sequence). The CDR3 length is 15 residues. Deletions cut 6 bases from V and 2 bases from J, with 16 bases between. For the CDR3, the DNA is TGTGCCAGCACCCCCGGGGCGGGAAACACAGATACGCAGTATTTT. This translates into CASTPGAGNTDTQYF.

In its sample, this clonotype was seen many times. The CDR3 sequence is CASVKGLAGESSYEQYF. CDR3 coding DNA: TGTGCCAGCGTAAAGGGACTAGCGGGAGAAAGCTCCTACGAGCAGTACTTC. The chain couples TRBV7-9 to TRBJ2-7, with 14 bases fitting TRBD2. In germline, CDR1 is SEHNR, CDR2 FQNEAQ (reference sequence). The CDR3 is 17 amino acids. J gave up 0 bases and V 8 bases, and 9 bases lay outside the gene matches.

The table lists this clonotype with many counts. The chain joins TRBV7-2 to TRBJ1-2, with TRBD1 matching over 7 bases. The length of the CDR3 is 14 residues. Germline values: CDR1 SGHTA, CDR2 FQGNSA. Trimming cost V 4 bases and J 4 bases; bases outside gene matches: 6. CDR3 sequence: CASSSQGQIYGYTF. The DNA for the CDR3 is TGTGCCAGCAGCTCTCAGGGACAGATCTATGGCTACACCTTC. The full variable domain, its missing parts supplied by reference TRBV7-2 and TRBJ1-2, is GAGVSQSPSNKVTEKGKDVELRCDPISGHTALYWYRQSLGQGLEFLIYFQGNSAPDKSGLPSDRFSAERTGGSVSTLTIQRTQQEDSAVYLCASSSQGQIYGYTFGSGTRLTVV.